One and the same sample provided the 22 T cell receptor beta chains below, sequenced in a study of identical twins. In TCRdb, the 5' RACE reads were re-called with MiXCR into one record per CDR3 protein. The sample records fewer than 250,000 distinct CDR3 sequences, about 7.5% being singletons. These data were also reused for a study on yellow fever vaccine responses in identical twins.

Sequenced input: memory (CD45RO+) T cells sorted from blood. The receptors originated from a woman aged 18-29 years in good health.

The V gene is TRBV20-1, the J gene TRBJ2-7; 9 positions agree with TRBD2. CDR3 size: 15 residues. Germline V lookup: CDR1 DFQATT, CDR2 SNEGSKA (reference sequence). Trimming took 0 bases from V and 6 from J; bases not matched to a gene: 9. The CDR3 DNA is TGCAGTGCTAGAGAGCCTACCCCAGCGGGAGGCGAGCAGTACTTC. Encoded protein: CSAREPTPAGGEQYF.

This clonotype was counted ten times or more. This chain links TRBV5-1 with TRBJ2-5; 14 bases line up with TRBD2. Germline V lookup: CDR1 SGHRS, CDR2 YFSETQ. The CDR3 loop spans 17 amino acids. V was pared by 4 bases and J by 3 bases, with 8 bases of the junction left unmatched. The CDR3 DNA reads as TGCGCCAGCAGCGTAACCGGGACTAGCGGGGGTAAAGAGACCCAGTACTTC. It encodes CASSVTGTSGGKETQYF.

In its sample, this clonotype was seen a few times. The V gene is TRBV7-9, the J gene TRBJ1-1; tentative D call: TRBD1 (5 bases). V gave up 2 bases and J gave up 4 bases, with 11 bases separating them. The CDR3 is 14 residues long. Germline V gene data show CDR1 as SEHNR and CDR2 as FQNEAQ (reference sequence). In DNA form, the CDR3 reads TGTGCCAGCAGCTTACTCGTGGGGGGCACTGAAGCTTTCTTT. This translates into CASSLLVGGTEAFF.

The chain joins TRBV7-2 to TRBJ2-5; weak D call: TRBD1 (5 bases). V lost 1 base and J 3 bases, leaving 15 bases between the germline ends. Germline loops: CDR1 SGHTA, CDR2 FQGNSA. This CDR3 is built from 16 residues. The CDR3 here is CASSLVVSPGKETQYF. The CDR3 DNA sequence: TGTGCCAGCAGCTTAGTGGTCAGTCCAGGGAAAGAGACCCAGTACTTC.

This clonotype has more than one count but fewer than ten. The chain has TRBV18 and TRBJ2-7, with TRBD1 identical over 8 bases. Germline values: CDR1 KGHSH, CDR2 LQKENI. The CDR3 is 14 amino acids. The V segment lost 5 bases and the J segment 1 base; nucleotides outside the gene matches: 4. The CDR3 reads CASSSDRGSYEQYF. CDR3 bases: TGTGCCAGCTCATCAGACAGGGGTTCCTACGAGCAGTACTTC.

V is TRBV11-2 and J is TRBJ2-2, with TRBD1 identical over 7 bases. With 6 bases clipped from V and 6 bases from J, the junction kept 13 bases outside the gene matches. The CDR3 consists of 16 residues. The germline CDR1 and CDR2 sequences are SGHAT and FQNNGV. The DNA of the CDR3 is TGTGCCAGCAGTCAAGACAGGGTAATTACGCCCGGGGAGCTGTTTTTT. Encoded protein: CASSQDRVITPGELFF.

This clonotype was recorded a few times. V is TRBV7-2 and J is TRBJ1-1, with 7 bases fitting TRBD1. The CDR3 is 14 amino acids. CDR1 SGHTA and CDR2 FQGNSA come from the germline V gene. The V gene end was trimmed by 2 bases and the J gene end by 4 bases; junction bases not matched to a gene: 4. The CDR3 loop is CASSLQQGSTEAFF. As DNA, the CDR3 is TGTGCCAGCAGCTTACAACAGGGGAGCACTGAAGCTTTCTTT.

This clonotype came up a few times. The J gene is TRBJ1-5, the V gene TRBV3-1, with 9 bases matching TRBD1. J was trimmed by 3 bases and V by 1 base; bases with no gene match: 1. CDR3 length: 15 residues. Looked up from germline, CDR1 is LGHDT and CDR2 is YNNKEL (reference sequence). This chain's CDR3 is CASSQGQGVNQPQHF. CDR3 coding DNA: TGTGCCAGCAGCCAAGGACAGGGGGTCAATCAGCCCCAGCATTTT.

The chain joins TRBV12-3 or TRBV12-4 to TRBJ2-3, with D perhaps TRBD1 or TRBD2 (6 bases each). This CDR3 region has 18 residues. V dropped 1 base and J dropped 6 bases, with 23 bases sitting between them. The CDR3 spells CASSLDGGGTTVSDTQYF. CDR3 DNA sequence: TGTGCCAGCAGTTTAGACGGGGGCGGCACCACGGTTTCGGATACGCAGTATTTT.

The rearrangement joins TRBV28 to TRBJ2-1; the D is unclear. Deletions cut 5 bases from V and 4 bases from J, with 12 bases between. CDR1 is MDHEN, CDR2 SYDVKM, per germline. This CDR3 is 14 amino acids long. The CDR3 DNA follows: TGTGCCAGCAGTAAAAACATCCAGTACAATGAGCAGTTCTTC. Its protein is CASSKNIQYNEQFF.

This clonotype has at least ten counts. The chain joins TRBV5-1 to TRBJ2-7; possibly TRBD2 for D (5 bases). This CDR3 contains 13 residues. Deletions cut 4 bases from V and 3 bases from J, with 11 bases between. Germline assignment: CDR1 SGHRS and CDR2 YFSETQ. CDR3 coding DNA: TGCGCCAGCAGCGCCGACGGACTCTACGAGCAGTACTTC. Its protein product is CASSADGLYEQYF.

This clonotype was found many times. The CDR3 sequence is CASSSWTGEPPEQYF. CDR3 coding DNA: TGCGCCAGCAGCTCCTGGACAGGGGAGCCCCCCGAGCAGTACTTC. The chain recombines TRBV5-1 with TRBJ2-7, with 9 positions matching TRBD1. Germline V gene sequence: CDR1 SGHRS, CDR2 YFSETQ. The J segment lost 6 bases and the V segment lost 3 bases, leaving 10 bases of the junction unmatched. The CDR3 contains 15 residues.

The chain is built from TRBV12-3 or TRBV12-4 and TRBJ2-7; D unclear. The CDR3 is made up of 15 amino acids. V was clipped by 4 bases and J by 0 bases, with 13 bases between them. The CDR3 DNA sequence: TGTGCCAGCAGTTCAAGGGAAGGCTCCTCCTACGAGCAGTACTTC. The encoded protein is CASSSREGSSYEQYF.

This clonotype appeared many times. The CDR3 DNA reads as TGCGCCAGCACCTGGGGGGCGCCGAACACCGGGGAGCTGTTTTTT. Translated, it gives CASTWGAPNTGELFF. This rearrangement joins TRBV5-1 to TRBJ2-2; D may match TRBD1 or TRBD2 (6 bases each). The V gene's germline CDR1 is SGHRS and CDR2 YFSETQ. The CDR3 runs 15 residues. Deletions cut 6 bases from V and 0 bases from J, with 12 bases between.

At least ten counts were recorded for this clonotype. This chain uses TRBV20-1 with TRBJ2-3; D may correspond to TRBD1 or TRBD2 (6 bases each). From germline, CDR1 is DFQATT and CDR2 SNEGSKA (reference sequence). The CDR3 is 14 amino acids. V shed 5 bases and J shed 8 bases, with 20 bases lying between them. CDR3 residues: CSAQMGGRSGTQYF. CDR3 coding DNA: TGCAGTGCTCAGATGGGGGGCAGAAGCGGTACGCAGTATTTT.

In this sample, this clonotype turned up a few times. This chain connects TRBV6-4 to TRBJ2-3; 9 positions agree with TRBD2. Germline trimming cut 6 bases from V and 5 bases from J; bases unmatched to any gene: 9. CDR1 and CDR2 (germline): MRHNA, SNTAGT. The CDR3 has 15 amino acids. The CDR3, as DNA: TGTGCCAGCAGACCTAGCGGGGCCGTTGTAGATACGCAGTATTTT. This encodes CASRPSGAVVDTQYF.

The chain uses TRBV23-1 and TRBJ2-7, with a weak D call TRBD1 (6 bases). TRBV23-1 is an ORF; its function is uncertain. Trimming took off 4 bases at V and 0 bases at J, with 28 bases between the two ends. The CDR3 runs to 20 residues. CDR3 residues: CASSLTITVGRGHSSYEQYF. For the CDR3, the DNA is TGCGCCAGCAGTCTCACCATCACGGTGGGCAGGGGCCACAGCTCCTACGAGCAGTACTTC.

This clonotype was observed at least ten times. The chain uses TRBV24-1 and TRBJ2-5; D is perhaps TRBD1 (5 bases). The CDR3 length is 14 residues. V shed 10 bases and J shed 5 bases, with 19 bases lying between them. Germline CDR1 KGHDR, CDR2 SFDVKD. The CDR3 reads CATANTQGIETQYF. The DNA for the CDR3 is TGTGCCACAGCCAACACCCAGGGTATCGAGACCCAGTACTTC.

This clonotype has only a few counts. The chain recombines TRBV15 with TRBJ2-1, with 14 bases lining up with TRBD2. Germline CDR1 and CDR2: LNHNV and YYDKDF (reference sequence). J gave up 3 bases and V 0 bases, and 7 bases lay outside the gene matches. The CDR3 spans 19 residues. In DNA form, the CDR3 reads TGTGCCACCAGCAGAGATGTATTGGGACTAGCGGGAGTCTACAATGAGCAGTTCTTC. Amino acids: CATSRDVLGLAGVYNEQFF.

This rearrangement joins TRBV5-1 to TRBJ2-1, with 11 positions matching TRBD2. Germline V gene data show CDR1 as SGHRS and CDR2 as YFSETQ. This CDR3 contains 14 residues. The V segment lost 7 bases and the J segment 10 bases; nucleotides outside the gene matches: 10. CDR3 protein: CASGGLAAVREQFF. In DNA, the CDR3 is TGCGCCAGCGGGGGACTAGCGGCCGTTAGAGAGCAGTTCTTC.

The chain joins TRBV20-1 to TRBJ2-7, with D uncertain. This CDR3 spans 12 amino acids. V lost 7 bases to trimming and J lost 3 bases, with 13 bases between them. CDR1 and CDR2 (germline): DFQATT, SNEGSKA (reference sequence). CDR3 DNA sequence: TGCAGTGTCCTCCCCCATAACTACGAGCAGTACTTC. Its protein product is CSVLPHNYEQYF.

The chain joins TRBV15 to TRBJ1-1; D not certain. Germline CDR1 and CDR2: LNHNV and YYDKDF (reference sequence). The CDR3 length is 13 residues. V was cut by 4 bases and J by 0 bases, with 6 bases left in between. CDR3 in amino acids: CATSIQMNTEAFF. CDR3 DNA sequence: TGTGCCACCAGCATCCAGATGAACACTGAAGCTTTCTTT.